This T cell receptor beta chain emerged from a study of regulatory T cells in long-lasting Graves disease. Regarding the study as a whole: Persistent disease was associated with favored TRBV28 usage and with favored use of TRBJ1-2 and TRBJ2-5. For persistent Graves' patients, TCR diversity was lower than for newly diagnosed ones.

Time point: newly diagnosed GD, antithyroid drugs for less than 3 months. RNA from PBMCs was the source of the TCR library. Patients came from an endocrinology department in Xi'an, China. V shed 4 bases, J shed 2 bases, and the junction held 8 bases outside the gene matches. The CDR3 has 14 amino acids. Germline V CDR1 and CDR2: DFQATT, SNEGSKA (reference sequence). This clonotype occurred many times. Its antigen remains unknown. Through Arm-PCR of CDR3 regions and iRepertoire HTBI primers, TCR beta libraries were built. In TCRdb, the multiplex PCR reads were re-called with MiXCR into one record per CDR3 protein. The sample lists some 490,000 distinct CDR3 sequences; around 11% were seen once. These same records also appear under a second study, on T cells in Graves' hyperthyroidism and ophthalmopathy. This second study notes: When ophthalmopathy did not progress within 18 months, Graves' hyperthyroidism was considered stable.

V usage is TRBV20-1 and J usage is TRBJ2-7; TRBD2 matches at 7 bases. The sequences come from peripheral blood mononuclear cells (PBMCs), collected at new diagnosis, from a patient treated with antithyroid drugs. This receptor was identified in a woman in her thirties with Graves disease. The CDR3 coding sequence is TGCAGTGCTACTCCCTCGGGGGGAGCCTACGAGCAGTACTTC. Residues: CSATPSGGAYEQYF.